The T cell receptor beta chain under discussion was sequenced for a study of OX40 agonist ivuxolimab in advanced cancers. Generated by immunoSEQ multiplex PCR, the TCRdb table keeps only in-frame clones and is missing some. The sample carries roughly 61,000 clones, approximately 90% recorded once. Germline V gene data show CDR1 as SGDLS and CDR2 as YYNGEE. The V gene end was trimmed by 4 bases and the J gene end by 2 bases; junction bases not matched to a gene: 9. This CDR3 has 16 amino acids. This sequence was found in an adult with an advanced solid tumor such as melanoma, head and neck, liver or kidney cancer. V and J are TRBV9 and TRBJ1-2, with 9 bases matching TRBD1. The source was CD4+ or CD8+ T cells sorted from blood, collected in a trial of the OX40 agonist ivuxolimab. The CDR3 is CASSRGQGIANYGYTF. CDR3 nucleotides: TGTGCCAGCAGCAGAGGACAGGGGATCGCGAACTATGGCTACACCTTC.